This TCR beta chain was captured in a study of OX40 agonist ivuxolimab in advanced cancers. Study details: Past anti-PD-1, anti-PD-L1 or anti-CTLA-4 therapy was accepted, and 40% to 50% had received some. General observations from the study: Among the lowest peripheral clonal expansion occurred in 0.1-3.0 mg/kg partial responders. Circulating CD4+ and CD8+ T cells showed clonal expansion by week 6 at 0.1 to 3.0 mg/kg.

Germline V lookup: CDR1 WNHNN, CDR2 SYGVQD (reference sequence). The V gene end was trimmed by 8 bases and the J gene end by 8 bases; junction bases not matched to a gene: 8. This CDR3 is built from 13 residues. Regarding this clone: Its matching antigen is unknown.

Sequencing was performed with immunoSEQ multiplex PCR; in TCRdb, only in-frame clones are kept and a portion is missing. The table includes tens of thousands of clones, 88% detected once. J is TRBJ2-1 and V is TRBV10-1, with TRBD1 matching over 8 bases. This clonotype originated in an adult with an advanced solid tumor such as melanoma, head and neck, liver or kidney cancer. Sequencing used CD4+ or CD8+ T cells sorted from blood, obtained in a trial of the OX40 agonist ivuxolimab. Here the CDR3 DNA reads TGCGCCAGCGGGGGACAGGAGGGTGATGAGCAGTTCTTC. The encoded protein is CASGGQEGDEQFF.